The subject of this entry is one T cell receptor (beta chain). The antigen remains unidentified. CDR3 length: 15 amino acids. Germline CDR1 SGHNT, CDR2 YENEEA. With 2 bases removed from V and 4 bases from J, the gap between germline ends came to 12 bases. The entry originates in a study of PD-1 blockade in classical Hodgkin lymphoma. Study details: Treatment was intravenous nivolumab, 3 mg/kg every 2 weeks, until progression. Overall study findings and caveats: Lower baseline TCR diversity was reported for newly diagnosed patients than for healthy donors. Differences between repertoires have undefined causes, possibly disease activity or prior therapy. CD4+ TCR diversity rose significantly by C4D1, and CD8+ TCR diversity did not.

The time point is: cycle 4 day 1 (C4D1), after 6 weeks of nivolumab. Exposure to brentuximab vedotin varied, and each patient had relapsed following autologous stem cell transplantation. Sequenced by immunoSEQ multiplex PCR; TCRdb stores in-frame clones only, minus some. The repertoire holds around 93,000 clones, with around 80% as singletons. The V and J genes are TRBV11-3 and TRBJ2-1; the D gene is possibly TRBD1 (5 bases). The receptor was derived from a human donor with classical Hodgkin lymphoma. The sample in question was peripheral blood mononuclear cells (PBMCs), obtained before the fourth cycle of nivolumab. The CDR3 bases are TGTGCCAGCAGCTTACAGGGCCACGTATACAATGAGCAGTTCTTC. Residues: CASSLQGHVYNEQFF.